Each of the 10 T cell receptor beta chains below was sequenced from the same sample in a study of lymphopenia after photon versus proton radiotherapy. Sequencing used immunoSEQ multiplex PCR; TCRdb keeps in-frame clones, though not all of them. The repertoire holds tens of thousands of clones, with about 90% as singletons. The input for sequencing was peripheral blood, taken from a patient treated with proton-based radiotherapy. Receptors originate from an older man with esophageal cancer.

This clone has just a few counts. The CDR3 DNA reads as TGTGCCAGCAGGGACAGGGTGGCGGCGGATACGCAGTATTTT. Protein sequence: CASRDRVAADTQYF. V is TRBV7-2 and J is TRBJ2-3; 8 nucleotides line up with TRBD1. Germline-derived CDR1 and CDR2 are SGHTA and FQGNSA. The CDR3 is made up of 14 amino acids. Trimming cost V 6 bases and J 6 bases; bases outside gene matches: 8.

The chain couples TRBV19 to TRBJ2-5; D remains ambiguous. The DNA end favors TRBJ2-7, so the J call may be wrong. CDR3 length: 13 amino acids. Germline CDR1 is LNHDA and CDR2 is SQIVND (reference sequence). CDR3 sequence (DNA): TGTGCCAGTAGTATGGCCGGATCCTACGAGCAGTACTTC. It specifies CASSMAGSYEQYF.

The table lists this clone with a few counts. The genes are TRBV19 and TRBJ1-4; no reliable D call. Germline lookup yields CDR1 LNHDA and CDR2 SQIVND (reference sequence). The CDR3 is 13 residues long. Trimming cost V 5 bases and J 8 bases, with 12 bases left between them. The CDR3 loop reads CASSPVRGEKLFF. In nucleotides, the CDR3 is TGTGCCAGTAGTCCTGTTCGGGGAGAAAAACTGTTTTTT. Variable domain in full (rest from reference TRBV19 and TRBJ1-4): DGGITQSPKYLFRKEGQNVTLSCEQNLNHDAMYWYRQDPGQGLRLIYYSQIVNDFQKGDIAEGYSVSREKKESFPLTVTSAQKNPTAFYLCASSPVRGEKLFFGSGTQLSVL.

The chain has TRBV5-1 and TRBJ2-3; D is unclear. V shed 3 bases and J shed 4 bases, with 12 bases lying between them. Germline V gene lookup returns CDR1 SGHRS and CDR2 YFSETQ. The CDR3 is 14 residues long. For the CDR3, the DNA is TGCGCCAGCAGCTCTCTAGGGTATTCAGATACGCAGTATTTT. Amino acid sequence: CASSSLGYSDTQYF.

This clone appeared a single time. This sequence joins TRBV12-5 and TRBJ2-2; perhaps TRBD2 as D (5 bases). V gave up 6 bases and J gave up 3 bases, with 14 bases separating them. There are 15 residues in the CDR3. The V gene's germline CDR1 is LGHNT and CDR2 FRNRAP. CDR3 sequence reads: CASGQVRVYTGELFF. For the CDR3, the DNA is TGTGCTAGTGGGCAAGTGAGGGTGTACACCGGGGAGCTGTTTTTT.

For the CDR3, the DNA is TGTGCCAGCAGCGATGCCGGGACAGGGGGCTACGGCACTGAAGCTTTCTTT. This translates into CASSDAGTGGYGTEAFF. The J gene is TRBJ1-1, the V gene TRBV9; 12 nucleotides line up with TRBD1. The CDR3 extends over 17 amino acids. Germline CDR1 is SGDLS and CDR2 is YYNGEE. V lost 3 bases and J lost 4; bases outside the gene matches: 10.

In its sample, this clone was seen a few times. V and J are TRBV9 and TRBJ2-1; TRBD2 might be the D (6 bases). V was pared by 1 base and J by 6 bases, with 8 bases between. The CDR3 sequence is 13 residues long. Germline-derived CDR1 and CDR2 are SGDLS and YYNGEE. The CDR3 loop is CASSVQEGNEQFF. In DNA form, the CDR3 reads TGTGCCAGCAGCGTACAGGAGGGCAATGAGCAGTTCTTC.

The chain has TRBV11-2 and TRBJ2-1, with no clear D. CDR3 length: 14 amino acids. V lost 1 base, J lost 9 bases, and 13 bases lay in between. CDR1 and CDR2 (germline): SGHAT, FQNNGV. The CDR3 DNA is TGTGCCAGCAGCTTAGTTCGGCTTGGCAGTGAGCAGTTCTTC. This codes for CASSLVRLGSEQFF.

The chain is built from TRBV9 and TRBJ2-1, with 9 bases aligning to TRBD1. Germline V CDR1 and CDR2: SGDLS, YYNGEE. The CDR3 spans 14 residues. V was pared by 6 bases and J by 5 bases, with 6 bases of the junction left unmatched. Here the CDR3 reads CASNRDRADNEQFF. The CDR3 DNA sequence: TGTGCCAGCAACAGGGACAGGGCGGACAATGAGCAGTTCTTC.

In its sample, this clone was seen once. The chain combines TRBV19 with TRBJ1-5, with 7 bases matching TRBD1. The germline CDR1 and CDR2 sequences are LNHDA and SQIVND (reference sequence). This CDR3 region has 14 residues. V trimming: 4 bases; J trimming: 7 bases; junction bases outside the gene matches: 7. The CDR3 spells CASSTQTGIQPQHF. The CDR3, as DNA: TGTGCCAGTAGTACCCAGACAGGGATCCAGCCCCAGCATTTT.